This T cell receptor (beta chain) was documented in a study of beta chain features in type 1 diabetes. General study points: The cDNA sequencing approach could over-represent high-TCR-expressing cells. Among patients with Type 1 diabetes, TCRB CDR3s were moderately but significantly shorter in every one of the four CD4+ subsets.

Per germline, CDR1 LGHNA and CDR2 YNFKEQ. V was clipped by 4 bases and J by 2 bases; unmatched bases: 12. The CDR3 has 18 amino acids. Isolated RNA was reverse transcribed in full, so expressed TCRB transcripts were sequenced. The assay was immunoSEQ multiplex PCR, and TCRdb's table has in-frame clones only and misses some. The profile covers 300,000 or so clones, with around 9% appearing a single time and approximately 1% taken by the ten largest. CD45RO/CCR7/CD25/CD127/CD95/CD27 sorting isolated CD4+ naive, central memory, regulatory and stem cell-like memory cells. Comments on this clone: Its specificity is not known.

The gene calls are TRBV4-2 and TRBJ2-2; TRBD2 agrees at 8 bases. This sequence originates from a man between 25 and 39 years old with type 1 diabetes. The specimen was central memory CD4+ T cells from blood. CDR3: CASSPMAAGGPNTGELFF. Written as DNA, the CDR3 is TGTGCCAGCAGCCCTATGGCGGCGGGGGGACCTAACACCGGGGAGCTGTTTTTT.